This record concerns one TCR beta chain sequence. This clone came up a few times. Its specific antigen is unknown. The sample holds no much larger clone one base away, and base qualities are not on file. This record comes from a study of T cell changes during pregnancy in multiple sclerosis (dated by TCRdb to the late 2010s). Concerning the study at large: The study looked at changes in the T cell repertoire across pregnancy in women with multiple sclerosis.

Libraries were prepared through the immunoSEQ multiplex PCR assay. TCRdb carries this immuneACCESS record with in-frame sequences only. Its versions omit some clonotypes, under half of them owing to an unresolved V gene in the studies checked, with the rest unexplained. Recorded for this sample are around 36,000 clones; approximately 90% of them occurred a single time. The ten largest clones add up to 0.43% of the sample. Trimming costs V 2 bases and J 0 bases, and their ends lie 11 bases apart. CDR1 LGHNA and CDR2 YNFKEQ are derived from the germline V gene. The CDR3 starts with the cysteine, ends with the phenylalanine, and has 16 residues. Of all the DNA, just the CDR3 is kept, 48 bases in frame from base 1.

The sequence derives from a female donor with multiple sclerosis, enrolled in a pregnancy study. The source material was CD4+ T cells from peripheral blood mononuclear cells, sampled in the third trimester of pregnancy. The chain is encoded by TRBV4-2 joined to TRBJ1-3, with TRBD1 tentatively as D gene (5 bases match). CDR3 reads: CASSQHRGDSGNTIYF. DNA sequence: TGTGCCAGCAGCCAACACCGGGGGGACTCTGGAAACACCATATATTTT.